The clone carrying this T cell receptor (beta chain) was detected only a few times. Its antigen remains unidentified. V shed 5 bases, J shed 5 bases, and the junction held 2 bases outside the gene matches. Germline values: CDR1 KGHSH, CDR2 LQKENI. The CDR3 sequence is 13 residues long. Cultured CD4+ T-cell DNA underwent Oncomine TCR Beta short-read sequencing. TCRdb reprocessed the PCR reads with MiXCR, giving one entry per CDR3 protein. The sample records thousands of distinct CDR3 sequences, approximately 45% being singletons. This specimen belongs to a study of vaccination and CD4 T cells after COVID-19. Study-level information: Convalescent individuals numbered four females and six males, two being Hispanic. Study-level findings and limits: Relatively few convalescent patients were studied, without early post-infection timepoints.

Sample treatment: approximately nine-day PBMC culture with coronavirus spike peptide pools or control peptides (ViraFEST assay). Those CD4+ T cells from the unexposed donor predate the COVID-19 pandemic (2011-2018). It was SARS-CoV-2 S/N and four cold-coronavirus spikes that probed unexposed-donor CD4+ T cells, cells permitting. This receptor was obtained from a human donor in good health. The sample taken for sequencing was CD4+ T cells from blood, cultured in vitro. The V and J genes are TRBV18 and TRBJ1-5; 8 bases match TRBD1. Written as DNA, the CDR3 is TGTGCCAGCTCATTGACAGGGGATCAGCCCCAGCATTTT. Its protein is CASSLTGDQPQHF.